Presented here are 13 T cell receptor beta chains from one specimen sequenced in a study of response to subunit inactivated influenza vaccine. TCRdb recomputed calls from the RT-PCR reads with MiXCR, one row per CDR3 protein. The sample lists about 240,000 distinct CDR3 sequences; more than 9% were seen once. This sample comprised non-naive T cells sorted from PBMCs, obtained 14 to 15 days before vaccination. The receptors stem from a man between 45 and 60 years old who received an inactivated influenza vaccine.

The CDR3 sequence: CASSQDEGGRQPQHF. In DNA, the CDR3 is TGTGCCAGCAGCCAAGATGAGGGGGGCCGTCAGCCCCAGCATTTT. This rearrangement joins TRBV4-2 to TRBJ1-5; TRBD1 is a possible D gene (6 bases). Trimming shortened V by 0 bases and J by 6 bases, and 12 bases separated the two germline ends. The CDR3 is 15 residues long. Germline V CDR1 and CDR2: LGHNA, YNFKEQ.

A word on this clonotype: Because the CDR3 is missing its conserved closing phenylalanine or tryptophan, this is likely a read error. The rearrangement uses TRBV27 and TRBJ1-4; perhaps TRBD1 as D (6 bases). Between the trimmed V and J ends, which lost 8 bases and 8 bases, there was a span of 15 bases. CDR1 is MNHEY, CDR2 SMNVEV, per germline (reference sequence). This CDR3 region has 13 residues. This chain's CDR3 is CASRHERGEKLFI. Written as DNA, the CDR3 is TGTGCCAGCCGCCACGAAAGGGGGGAAAAACTGTTTATT.

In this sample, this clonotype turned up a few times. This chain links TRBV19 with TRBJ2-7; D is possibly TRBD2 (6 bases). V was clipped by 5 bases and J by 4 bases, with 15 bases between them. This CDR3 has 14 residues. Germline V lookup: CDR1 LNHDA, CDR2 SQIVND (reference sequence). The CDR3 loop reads CASSYRDGSYEQYF. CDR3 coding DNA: TGTGCCAGTAGTTACCGGGACGGGAGTTACGAGCAGTACTTC.

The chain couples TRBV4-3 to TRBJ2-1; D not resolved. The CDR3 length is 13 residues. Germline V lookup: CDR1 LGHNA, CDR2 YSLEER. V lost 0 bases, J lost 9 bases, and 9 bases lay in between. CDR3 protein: CASSQEGLGEQFF. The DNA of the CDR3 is TGCGCCAGCAGCCAAGAGGGCCTGGGTGAGCAGTTCTTC.

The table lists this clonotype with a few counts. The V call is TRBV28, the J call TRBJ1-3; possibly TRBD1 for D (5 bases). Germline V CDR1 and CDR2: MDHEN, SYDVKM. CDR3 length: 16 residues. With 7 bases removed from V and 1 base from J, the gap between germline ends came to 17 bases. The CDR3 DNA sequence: TGTGCCAGCACTACCTGGGGGTTCGGATCTGGAAACACCATATATTTT. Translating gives CASTTWGFGSGNTIYF.

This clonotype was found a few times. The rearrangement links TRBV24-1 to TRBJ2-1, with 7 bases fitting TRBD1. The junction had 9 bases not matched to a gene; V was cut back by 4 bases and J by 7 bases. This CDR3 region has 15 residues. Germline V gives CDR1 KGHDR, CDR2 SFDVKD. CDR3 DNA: TGTGCCACCAGTGAATGGGGACAGAGGGTAAATGAGCAGTTCTTC. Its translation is CATSEWGQRVNEQFF.

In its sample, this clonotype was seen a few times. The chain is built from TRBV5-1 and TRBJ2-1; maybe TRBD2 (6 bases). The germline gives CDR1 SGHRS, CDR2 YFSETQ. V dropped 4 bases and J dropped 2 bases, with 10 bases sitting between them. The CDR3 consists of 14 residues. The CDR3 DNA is TGCGCCAGCAGCCGACTAGAAGCCTACAATGAGCAGTTCTTC. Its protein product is CASSRLEAYNEQFF.

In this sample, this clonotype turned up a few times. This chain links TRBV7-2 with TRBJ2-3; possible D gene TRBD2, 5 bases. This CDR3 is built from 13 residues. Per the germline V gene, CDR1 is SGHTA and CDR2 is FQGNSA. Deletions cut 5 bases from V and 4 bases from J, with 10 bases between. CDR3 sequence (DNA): TGTGCCAGCAGCCCTAGCTGGGCAGATACGCAGTATTTT. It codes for CASSPSWADTQYF.

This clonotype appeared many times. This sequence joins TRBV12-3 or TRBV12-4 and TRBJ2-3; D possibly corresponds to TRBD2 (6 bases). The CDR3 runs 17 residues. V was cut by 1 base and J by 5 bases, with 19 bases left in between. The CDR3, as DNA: TGTGCCAGCAGTTTAGGGGGGGACCTTTTACGGATAGATACGCAGTATTTT. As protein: CASSLGGDLLRIDTQYF.

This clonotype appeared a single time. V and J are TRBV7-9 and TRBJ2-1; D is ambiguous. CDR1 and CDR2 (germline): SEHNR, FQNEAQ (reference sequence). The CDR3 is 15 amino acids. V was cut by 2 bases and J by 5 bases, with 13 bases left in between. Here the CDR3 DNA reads TGTGCCAGCAGCTTACTAGGTGGCATCCACAATGAGCAGTTCTTC. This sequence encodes CASSLLGGIHNEQFF.

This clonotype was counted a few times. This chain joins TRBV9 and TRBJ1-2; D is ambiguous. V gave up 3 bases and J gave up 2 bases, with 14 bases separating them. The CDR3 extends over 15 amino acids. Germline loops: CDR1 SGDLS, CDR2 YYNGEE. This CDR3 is CASSAGPMGNYGYTF. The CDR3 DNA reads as TGTGCCAGCAGCGCCGGCCCTATGGGAAACTATGGCTACACCTTC.

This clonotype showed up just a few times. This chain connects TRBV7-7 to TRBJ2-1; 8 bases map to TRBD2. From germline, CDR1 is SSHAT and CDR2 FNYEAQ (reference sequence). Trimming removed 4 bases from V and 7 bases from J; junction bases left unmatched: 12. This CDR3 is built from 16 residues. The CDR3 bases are TGTGCCAGCAGCTCCAAACCCGGGACTAGTGGGAATGAGCAGTTCTTC. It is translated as CASSSKPGTSGNEQFF.

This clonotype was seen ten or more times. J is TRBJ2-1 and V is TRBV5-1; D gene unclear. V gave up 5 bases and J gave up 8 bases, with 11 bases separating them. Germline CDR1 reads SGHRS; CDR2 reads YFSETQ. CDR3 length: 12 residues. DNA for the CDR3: TGCGCCAGCAGTTCCGGGCTCGATGAGCAGTTCTTC. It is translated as CASSSGLDEQFF.